This TCR beta chain was found in a study of PD-1 blockade in classical Hodgkin lymphoma. Profiling relied on immunoSEQ multiplex PCR, and the TCRdb table lists in-frame clones only, not all of them. Seen here are almost 30,000 clones, approximately 80% observed once, and the top ten hold around 0.58%. Germline V gene sequence: CDR1 SQVTM, CDR2 ANQGSEA. The CDR3 is 15 residues long. The germline V and J ends were trimmed by 3 bases and 0 bases, with 14 bases remaining between them. Specified time point: cycle 4 day 1 (C4D1), after five to seven weeks of nivolumab. All trial patients relapsed after autologous stem cell transplantation. Isolation of CD4+ T cells from thawed PBMCs was performed by magnetic negative selection.

The starting material was CD4+ T cells from blood, obtained before the fourth cycle of nivolumab. The gene calls are TRBV29-1 and TRBJ1-2, with D hard to call. This TCR derives from a human donor with classical Hodgkin lymphoma. CDR3: CSVDAPVNSNYGYTF. CDR3 DNA: TGCAGCGTTGATGCCCCAGTCAATTCTAACTATGGCTACACCTTC.